Following are 11 T cell receptor beta chains from one sample sequenced in a study of T cell responses to AZD1222 COVID-19 vaccine. The repertoire was sequenced with immunoSEQ multiplex PCR; TCRdb's copy has only in-frame clones and lacks some. The sample holds around 190,000 clones, about 86% seen once. The sample was peripheral blood, taken 28 days after the second AZD1222 dose. The receptors stem from an adult who received the AZD1222 COVID-19 vaccine.

J is TRBJ1-1 and V is TRBV7-2, with D perhaps matching TRBD1 (5 bases). Germline CDR1 SGHTA, CDR2 FQGNSA. Trimming took 3 bases from V and 0 from J, leaving 11 bases between them. The CDR3 length is 15 residues. CDR3 coding DNA: TGTGCCAGCAGCTTTGCAGGGAGATTGAACACTGAAGCTTTCTTT. It specifies CASSFAGRLNTEAFF.

The rearrangement joins TRBV27 to TRBJ2-7; D gene ambiguous. In germline, CDR1 is MNHEY, CDR2 SMNVEV (reference sequence). The ends were cut back, 4 bases at V and 3 bases at J, with 10 bases in the middle. The CDR3 loop spans 13 amino acids. CDR3 nucleotides: TGTGCCAGCAGTTCCCTTAGTAGCTACGAGCAGTACTTC. Residues: CASSSLSSYEQYF.

In DNA form, the CDR3 reads TGCAGCGAAAAAAGGGCTAGTGGCTACACCTTC. As protein: CSEKRASGYTF. The V and J genes are TRBV29-1 and TRBJ1-2; D gene unclear. In germline, CDR1 is SQVTM, CDR2 ANQGSEA. The CDR3 consists of 11 residues. V lost 7 bases and J lost 7, with 13 bases in between.

This rearrangement joins TRBV18 to TRBJ1-1; maybe TRBD1 (6 bases). CDR1 is KGHSH, CDR2 LQKENI, per germline. Deletions cut 6 bases from V and 4 bases from J, with 9 bases between. This CDR3 comprises 12 residues. CDR3 sequence (DNA): TGTGCCAGCTCCGGGGGGGCCACTGAAGCTTTCTTT. Its protein product is CASSGGATEAFF.

This chain joins TRBV7-2 and TRBJ1-6; 8 positions agree with TRBD1. With 4 bases clipped from V and 7 bases from J, the junction kept 6 bases outside the gene matches. In germline, CDR1 is SGHTA, CDR2 FQGNSA. CDR3 size: 15 residues. This CDR3 reads CASSSTGGRNSPLHF. The CDR3 region has the DNA TGTGCCAGCAGCTCCACAGGGGGTCGCAATTCACCCCTCCACTTT.

The rearrangement uses TRBV2 and TRBJ1-2; D gene unclear. Trimming removed 2 bases from V and 8 bases from J, with 9 bases in between. The CDR3 is made up of 12 amino acids. Germline loops: CDR1 SNHLY, CDR2 FYNNEI. This chain's CDR3 is CASSETDRGYTF. CDR3 DNA sequence: TGTGCCAGCAGTGAAACTGACCGCGGCTACACCTTC.

This clone was seen a single time. The chain has TRBV9 and TRBJ1-1, with a weak D call TRBD1 (5 bases). Germline V lookup: CDR1 SGDLS, CDR2 YYNGEE. V lost 3 bases and J 1 base, leaving 10 bases between the germline ends. This CDR3 spans 14 amino acids. The CDR3 protein is CASSAGLKNTEAFF. The DNA for the CDR3 is TGTGCCAGCAGCGCGGGACTTAAGAACACTGAAGCTTTCTTT.

The rearrangement links TRBV9 to TRBJ2-7; the D gene could be TRBD1 or TRBD2 (5 bases each). There are 14 residues in the CDR3. Germline V gene lookup returns CDR1 SGDLS and CDR2 YYNGEE. V lost 0 bases and J lost 1, with 8 bases in between. In DNA form, the CDR3 reads TGTGCCAGCAGCGTAGGGGACCGATCCTACGAGCAGTACTTC. This gives the protein CASSVGDRSYEQYF. Variable domain in full (rest from reference TRBV9 and TRBJ2-7): DSGVTQTPKHLITATGQRVTLRCSPRSGDLSVYWYQQSLDQGLQFLIQYYNGEERAKGNILERFSAQQFPDLHSELNLSSLELGDSALYFCASSVGDRSYEQYFGPGTRLTVT.

This clone has just a few counts. The V call is TRBV27, the J call TRBJ1-2; weak D call: TRBD1 (6 bases). Germline values: CDR1 MNHEY, CDR2 SMNVEV (reference sequence). V dropped 1 base and J dropped 6 bases, with 18 bases sitting between them. The length of the CDR3 is 16 residues. This CDR3 reads CASSLLVDGGANGYTF. Here the CDR3 DNA reads TGTGCCAGCAGTTTATTAGTTGACGGGGGCGCGAATGGCTACACCTTC.

To note about this clone: In the same sample, other DNA sequences code for this CDR3. The chain joins TRBV3-1 (or the pseudogene TRBV3-2) to TRBJ1-5; no definite D call. The germline V and J ends were trimmed by 1 base and 7 bases, with 5 bases remaining between them. The V gene's germline CDR1 is LGHDT and CDR2 YNNKEL (reference sequence). This CDR3 contains 12 residues. CDR3 loop: CASSQAGQPQHF. CDR3 coding DNA: TGTGCCAGCAGCCAAGCCGGGCAGCCCCAGCATTTT.

The J gene is TRBJ1-5, the V gene TRBV12-3 or TRBV12-4, with a possible D match to TRBD1 (5 bases). V was clipped by 0 bases and J by 9 bases, with 9 bases between them. The CDR3 spans 13 residues. For the CDR3, the DNA is TGTGCCAGCAGTTTAGCGAGGGGAGGGCCCCAGCATTTT. It is translated as CASSLARGGPQHF.